Shown below are 6 T cell receptor beta chains from a single sample sequenced in a study of shared clonotypes between healthy human individuals. The assay was immunoSEQ multiplex PCR, and TCRdb's table has in-frame clones only and misses some. The sample yields about 680,000 clones, roughly 94% seen once. Naive CD8 cells lacked CD45RO and underwent positive selection for CCR7, leaving out terminally differentiated effector memory CD45RA+ cells. The sequencing input was naive CD8+ T cells sorted from blood. The source of these receptors is a young man in good health.

This clone was seen once. The chain carries TRBV5-1 and TRBJ1-4; D uncertain. CDR1 SGHRS and CDR2 YFSETQ come from the germline V gene. There are 13 residues in the CDR3. The ends were cut back, 5 bases at V and 0 bases at J, with 5 bases in the middle. The DNA of the CDR3 is TGCGCCAGCAGAGATGCAACTAATGAAAAACTGTTTTTT. Amino acids: CASRDATNEKLFF.

J is TRBJ2-7 and V is TRBV5-1, with 8 nucleotides matching TRBD1. J was trimmed by 5 bases and V by 4 bases; bases with no gene match: 8. Per the germline V gene, CDR1 is SGHRS and CDR2 is YFSETQ. CDR3 length equals 14 residues. The CDR3 nucleotides are TGCGCCAGCAGCGACAGGACAGGGACGCACGAGCAGTACTTC. It is translated as CASSDRTGTHEQYF.

This clone has more than one count but fewer than ten. The J gene is TRBJ1-1, the V gene TRBV9; D is uncertain. The germline gives CDR1 SGDLS, CDR2 YYNGEE. This CDR3 has 12 residues. Deletions cut 7 bases from V and 7 bases from J, with 14 bases between. CDR3 residues: CASGRPSDEAFF. The CDR3 region has the DNA TGTGCCAGCGGAAGACCGTCGGATGAAGCTTTCTTT.

The genes are TRBV2 and TRBJ2-1; TRBD2 matches 9 bases. There are 16 residues in the CDR3. Per germline, CDR1 SNHLY and CDR2 FYNNEI. Trimming cost V 0 bases and J 6 bases; bases outside gene matches: 6. CDR3 residues: CASSEARSGRSNEQFF. The CDR3 DNA follows: TGTGCCAGCAGTGAAGCCCGGAGCGGGAGGAGCAATGAGCAGTTCTTC.

CDR3 residues: CSVRDNPYEQYF. For the CDR3, the DNA is TGCAGCGTACGGGACAACCCCTACGAGCAGTACTTC. The rearrangement uses TRBV29-1 and TRBJ2-7; D may be TRBD1 (6 bases). Deletions cut 6 bases from V and 2 bases from J, with 11 bases between. CDR1 is SQVTM and CDR2 is ANQGSEA in the germline V gene. The CDR3 consists of 12 residues.

For the CDR3, the DNA is TGTGCCATCAGTGAAGGGACGGAGCAGTTCTTC. Amino acids: CAISEGTEQFF. The V gene is TRBV10-3, the J gene TRBJ2-1; the D call may be TRBD1 or TRBD2 (5 bases each). The CDR3 length is 11 residues. Germline V gene sequence: CDR1 ENHRY, CDR2 SYGVKD. The V and J ends lost 3 bases and 10 bases respectively, with 7 bases between them.